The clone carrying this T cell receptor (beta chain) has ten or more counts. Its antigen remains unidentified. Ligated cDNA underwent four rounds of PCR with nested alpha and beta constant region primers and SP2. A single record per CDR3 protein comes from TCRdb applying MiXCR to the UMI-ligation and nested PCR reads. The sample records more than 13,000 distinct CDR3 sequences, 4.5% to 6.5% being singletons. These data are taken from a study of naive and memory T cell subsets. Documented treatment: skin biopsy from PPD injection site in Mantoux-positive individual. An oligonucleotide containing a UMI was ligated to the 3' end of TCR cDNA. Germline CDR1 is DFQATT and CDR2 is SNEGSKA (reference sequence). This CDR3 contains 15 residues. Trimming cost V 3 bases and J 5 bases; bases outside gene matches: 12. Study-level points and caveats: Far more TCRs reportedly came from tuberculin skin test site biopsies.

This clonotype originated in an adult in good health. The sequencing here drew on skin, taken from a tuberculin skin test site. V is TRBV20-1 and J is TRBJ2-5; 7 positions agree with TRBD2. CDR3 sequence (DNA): TGCAGTGCTAGGTTGTCTGGGGGGGATGGGGAGACCCAGTACTTC. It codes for CSARLSGGDGETQYF.